What follows is one T cell receptor (beta chain) and its context. Its antigen remains unidentified. The data were obtained in a study of T cells after yellow fever vaccination. Broader study findings: Most primary-vaccination clones reappeared after the booster (about 97% CD4, roughly 88% CD8).

The germline CDR1 and CDR2 sequences are ENHRY and SYGVKD. The CDR3 is 13 residues long. A universal primer site and UMIs were added as TCR cDNA was made by 5'RACE template switching. TCRdb itself ran the 5' RACE reads through MiXCR, one entry per CDR3 protein. Here the sample spans some 560,000 distinct CDR3 sequences, about 15% being singletons. The genes are TRBV10-3 and TRBJ2-7, with D unclear. The clonotype originates from a man aged 18 to 30 who received the YFV17D yellow fever vaccine. The sample in question was PBMCs, obtained around 5 days after the first yellow fever vaccination. The CDR3 reads CVISEFGSYEQYV. The CDR3 DNA is TGTGTCATCAGTGAATTTGGCTCCTACGAGCAGTACGTC.